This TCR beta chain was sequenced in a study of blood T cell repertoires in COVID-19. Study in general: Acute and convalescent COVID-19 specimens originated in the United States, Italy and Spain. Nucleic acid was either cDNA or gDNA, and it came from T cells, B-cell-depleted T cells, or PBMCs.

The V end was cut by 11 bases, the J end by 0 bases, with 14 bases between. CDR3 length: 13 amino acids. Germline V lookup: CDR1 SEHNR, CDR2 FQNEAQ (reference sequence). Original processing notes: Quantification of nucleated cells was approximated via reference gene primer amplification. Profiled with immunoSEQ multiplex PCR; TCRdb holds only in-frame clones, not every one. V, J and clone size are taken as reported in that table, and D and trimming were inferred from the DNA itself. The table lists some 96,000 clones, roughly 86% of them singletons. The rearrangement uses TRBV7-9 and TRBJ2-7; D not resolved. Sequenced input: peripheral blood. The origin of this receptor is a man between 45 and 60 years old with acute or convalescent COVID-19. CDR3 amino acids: CAVGRSTSYEQYF. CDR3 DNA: TGTGCCGTAGGAAGGAGTACCTCCTACGAGCAGTACTTC. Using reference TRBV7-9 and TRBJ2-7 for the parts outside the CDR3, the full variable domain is DTGVSQNPRHKITKRGQNVTFRCDPISEHNRLYWYRQTLGQGPEFLTYFQNEAQLEKSRLLSDRFSAERPKGSFSTLEIQRTEQGDSAMYLCAVGRSTSYEQYFGPGTRLTVT.